This TCR beta chain was obtained from a study of cytomegalovirus exposure and HLA in healthy donors. Findings and caveats of the study: Several of the most significant clusters were apparently associated with common viral pathogens in a later analysis. Being productive about 90% or about 30% of the time was typical of most TCR beta V segments in an earlier analysis.

Deletions cut 1 base from V and 0 bases from J, with 4 bases between. CDR1 and CDR2 (germline): SEHNR, FQNEAQ (reference sequence). The CDR3 is 15 residues long. PCR involved 60 Vbeta and 13 Jbeta primers. Assay used: immunoSEQ multiplex PCR; TCRdb lists only in-frame clones, some missing. This table holds around 130,000 clones, 60% to 75% found once. Each of the donors was a healthy bone marrow donor. As for this clone: Antigen specificity is unknown.

This rearrangement joins TRBV7-9 to TRBJ2-6; D remains unclear. This TCR derives from a woman aged 35 to 49 in good health and CMV-seropositive. Sequencing was performed on PBMCs. The CDR3 here is CASSLGGSGANVLTF. The CDR3 bases are TGTGCCAGCAGCTTAGGCGGCTCTGGGGCCAACGTCCTGACTTTC.